The rows below give T cell receptor beta chains drawn from one sample of a study of human T cells and chemical hapten exposure. One entry per CDR3 protein, called by TCRdb with MiXCR from the RACE reads. The table lists a few hundred thousand distinct CDR3 sequences, more than 5% of them singletons. The sequenced sample was whole blood, obtained in connection with sensitization to the hapten diphenylcyclopropenone (DPC). All receptors come from a woman aged 18 to 35 with alopecia areata. Some clones in this sample may be carry-over from other donors' samples. The CDR3 runs from the conserved cysteine through the conserved F or W. Fields, in order: J gene, D gene, V gene, clone size, CDR3 protein, CDR3 DNA. D genes are given only for firm matches. For some rows the clone size is stated as once, few or many, or as a class when expanded; others skip it.

TRBJ1-3	TRBD1	TRBV2	few	CASSAGGQGSSGNTIYF	TGTGCCAGCAGTGCCGGAGGACAGGGTTCCTCTGGAAACACCATATATTTT
TRBJ2-2	TRBD2	TRBV12-3/TRBV12-4	few	CASSPAGGIYTGELFF	TGTGCCAGCAGTCCAGCGGGGGGGATTTACACCGGGGAGCTGTTTTTT
TRBJ1-1	.	TRBV3-1	many	CASSQSKNTEAFF	TGTGCCAGCAGCCAGTCAAAGAACACTGAAGCTTTCTTT
TRBJ1-5	.	TRBV12-3/TRBV12-4	many	CASSLGGTSNQPQHF	TGTGCCAGCAGCCTGGGAGGAACTAGCAATCAGCCCCAGCATTTT
TRBJ2-3	TRBD1	TRBV11-2	.	CASSLWQGAADTQYF	TGTGCCAGCAGCTTGTGGCAGGGGGCGGCAGATACGCAGTATTTT
TRBJ1-2	TRBD1	TRBV7-9	many	CASSPQGQGAYGYTF	TGTGCCAGCAGCCCCCAGGGGCAGGGGGCGTATGGCTACACCTTC
TRBJ1-1	.	TRBV29-1	.	CSVVPRGGPGPEAFF	TGCAGCGTCGTCCCTCGTGGGGGGCCGGGGCCAGAAGCTTTCTTT
TRBJ1-6	.	TRBV12-3/TRBV12-4	few	CASSHSSSPLHF	TGTGCCAGCAGTCACTCTAGTTCACCCCTCCACTTT
TRBJ1-1	.	TRBV20-1	many	CSARYLGIQAFF	TGCAGTGCTAGATATCTTGGGATACAAGCTTTCTTT
TRBJ2-2	.	TRBV5-5	few	CASSLLGPANTGELFF	TGTGCCAGCAGCTTGTTGGGGCCCGCGAACACCGGGGAGCTGTTTTTT
TRBJ2-1	TRBD1	TRBV29-1	.	CSVSLPDRGNEQFF	TGCAGCGTGTCTCTCCCCGACAGGGGCAATGAGCAGTTCTTC
TRBJ2-5	.	TRBV27	few	CASSPIEIARETQYF	TGTGCCAGCAGCCCAATCGAGATTGCGAGAGAGACCCAGTACTTC
TRBJ2-5	TRBD2	TRBV10-3	few	CAVSMASGREQETQYF	TGTGCCGTATCAATGGCGAGCGGGAGAGAACAAGAGACCCAGTACTTC
TRBJ1-3	.	TRBV3-1	few	CASSQAGGPGNTIYF	TGTGCCAGCAGCCAAGCTGGTGGGCCTGGAAACACCATATATTTT
TRBJ2-7	TRBD1	TRBV4-1	.	CASSRGRTGIDHEQYF	TGCGCCAGCAGCCGGGGGAGGACAGGGATTGACCACGAGCAGTACTTC
TRBJ2-1	.	TRBV12-3/TRBV12-4	many	CASSSLGGQYEQFF	TGTGCCAGCAGTTCCCTTGGGGGCCAATATGAGCAGTTCTTC
TRBJ2-3	TRBD2	TRBV5-4	few	CASSTGLAGITDTQYF	TGTGCCAGCAGCACGGGACTAGCGGGGATCACAGATACGCAGTATTTT
TRBJ1-1	.	TRBV3-1	.	CASSPDYWNTEAFF	TGTGCCAGCAGCCCAGACTATTGGAACACTGAAGCTTTCTTT
TRBJ2-3	TRBD2	TRBV4-2	few	CASSQDRSGGGADTQYF	TGTGCCAGCAGCCAAGATAGGAGCGGGGGAGGGGCAGATACGCAGTATTTT
TRBJ2-3	.	TRBV4-3	.	CASSQAPGGGATDTQYF	TGCGCCAGCAGCCAAGCCCCAGGGGGGGGGGCCACAGATACGCAGTATTTT
TRBJ2-3	TRBD2	TRBV28	few	CASSRTSEPRAQYF	TGTGCCAGCAGCCGGACTAGCGAGCCCCGAGCGCAGTATTTT
TRBJ1-2	.	TRBV5-6	many	CASSLVGRREYLHGYTF	TGTGCCAGCAGCTTAGTTGGGAGAAGGGAGTATCTGCATGGCTACACCTTC
TRBJ2-3	TRBD1	TRBV12-3/TRBV12-4	few	CASSPVTRDSTDTQYF	TGTGCCAGCAGTCCGGTGACCCGGGACAGTACAGATACGCAGTATTTT
TRBJ2-3	.	TRBV7-9	many	CASSFGRSSTDTQYF	TGTGCCAGCAGCTTCGGCCGATCTAGCACAGATACGCAGTATTTT
TRBJ1-6	.	TRBV6-6	.	CASSYSGRGFSNSPLHF	TGTGCCAGCAGTTACTCGGGTCGAGGGTTCAGTAATTCACCCCTCCACTTT
TRBJ1-2	TRBD1	TRBV20-1	few	CSARDRGTGIGYGYTF	TGCAGTGCTAGAGATCGCGGGACAGGGATTGGGTATGGCTACACCTTC
TRBJ2-7	.	TRBV6-5	medium-sized	CASSLPNSYEQYF	TGTGCCAGCAGTTTGCCTAACTCCTACGAGCAGTACTTC
TRBJ2-5	.	TRBV7-9	.	CASSPDFAQETQYF	TGTGCCAGCAGCCCCGACTTTGCCCAAGAGACCCAGTACTTC